These 27 T cell receptor beta chains were sequenced from one sample in a study of identical twins. TCRdb ran MiXCR on the 5' RACE reads and lists one entry per CDR3 protein. The sample records 1,800,000 or so distinct CDR3 sequences, 32% being singletons. The sample taken for sequencing was cord blood. Receptors originate from a newborn girl in good health.

The chain is built from TRBV12-3 or TRBV12-4 and TRBJ1-2; D possibly corresponds to TRBD1 (5 bases). Trimming took off 3 bases at V and 3 bases at J, with 14 bases between the two ends. This CDR3 comprises 15 residues. The CDR3 nucleotides are TGTGCCAGCAGTTTTAGCCGGGGACCGCACTATGGCTACACCTTC. Translated, it gives CASSFSRGPHYGYTF.

This clonotype was picked up a small number of times. This chain connects TRBV20-1 to TRBJ1-2; D unresolved. Germline V gene lookup returns CDR1 DFQATT and CDR2 SNEGSKA (reference sequence). This CDR3 region has 17 residues. Trimming shortened V by 0 bases and J by 0 bases, and 17 bases separated the two germline ends. The DNA of the CDR3 is TGCAGTGCTAGAGATCTCCGGGAGACGTTAGCTAACTATGGCTACACCTTC. It encodes CSARDLRETLANYGYTF.

The chain couples TRBV4-2 to TRBJ2-7, with 8 bases identical to TRBD2. In germline, CDR1 is LGHNA, CDR2 YNFKEQ. V was pared by 0 bases and J by 2 bases, with 6 bases of the junction left unmatched. This CDR3 region has 16 residues. In DNA form, the CDR3 reads TGTGCCAGCAGCCAAGAAGGTGGTAGCGGGGCCTACGAGCAGTACTTC. It specifies CASSQEGGSGAYEQYF.

This clonotype is a singleton in its sample. The rearrangement uses TRBV7-2 and TRBJ1-6, with D perhaps TRBD1 (5 bases). Trimming left V 3 bases short and J 9 bases short, with 12 bases between. Per the germline V gene, CDR1 is SGHTA and CDR2 is FQGNSA. The CDR3 sequence is 14 residues long. Here the CDR3 reads CASSLAGQRSPLHF. For the CDR3, the DNA is TGTGCCAGCAGCTTGGCTGGACAACGTTCACCCCTCCACTTT.

The chain employs TRBV19 and TRBJ2-7, with 7 bases lining up with TRBD2. Germline CDR1 is LNHDA and CDR2 is SQIVND (reference sequence). The CDR3 loop spans 15 amino acids. Germline trimming cut 1 base from V and 2 bases from J; bases unmatched to any gene: 5. The CDR3: CASSIATGGPYEQYF. CDR3 bases: TGTGCCAGTAGTATAGCGACGGGAGGACCCTACGAGCAGTACTTC. Full variable domain (remainder filled in from reference TRBV19 and TRBJ2-7): DGGITQSPKYLFRKEGQNVTLSCEQNLNHDAMYWYRQDPGQGLRLIYYSQIVNDFQKGDIAEGYSVSREKKESFPLTVTSAQKNPTAFYLCASSIATGGPYEQYFGPGTRLTVT.

The rearrangement joins TRBV6-1 to TRBJ2-3, with TRBD2 matching 9 bases. V lost 0 bases to trimming and J lost 0 bases; unmatched junction nucleotides: 10. The length of the CDR3 is 19 residues. Germline CDR1 MNHNS, CDR2 SASEGT. In nucleotides, the CDR3 is TGTGCCAGCAGTGAAGCGTCGCGGGGGGGCCTGAGGAGCACAGATACGCAGTATTTT. This codes for CASSEASRGGLRSTDTQYF.

The rearrangement uses TRBV5-1 and TRBJ2-3; D is undetermined. Trimming stripped 1 base from V and 5 bases from J, with 11 bases between. CDR3 length: 14 amino acids. Germline V CDR1 and CDR2: SGHRS, YFSETQ. CDR3 nucleotides: TGCGCCAGCAGCTTGTTAGGGTGGGGAGATACGCAGTATTTT. It is translated as CASSLLGWGDTQYF.

CDR3 in DNA: TGTGCCAGCAGCTGGACTAGCGGGAGAGCCCAAAACACCGGGGAGCTGTTTTTT. The encoded protein is CASSWTSGRAQNTGELFF. J is TRBJ2-2 and V is TRBV5-6, with 13 bases lining up with TRBD2. The germline gives CDR1 SGHDT, CDR2 YYEEEE. V dropped 3 bases and J dropped 2; count of bases not matched to a gene: 7. The length of the CDR3 is 18 residues.

This clonotype showed up many times. This chain joins TRBV12-3 or TRBV12-4 and TRBJ1-2, with D possibly being TRBD1 (5 bases). The CDR3 is 17 residues long. V dropped 3 bases and J dropped 8 bases, with 25 bases sitting between them. This CDR3 is CASSFSLPSGTHHGYTF. CDR3 nucleotides: TGTGCCAGCAGTTTCTCACTGCCATCAGGGACTCATCACGGCTACACCTTC.

The gene calls are TRBV2 and TRBJ1-2, with a possible D match to TRBD1 (6 bases). Trimming took 6 bases from V and 5 from J, leaving 16 bases between them. The germline V gene encodes CDR1 SNHLY and CDR2 FYNNEI. This CDR3 comprises 14 residues. For the CDR3, the DNA is TGTGCCAGCAGGGTCATGGGACACAGATATGGCTACACCTTC. Amino acids: CASRVMGHRYGYTF. The complete variable domain, with remaining parts taken from reference TRBV2 and TRBJ1-2, reads EPEVTQTPSHQVTQMGQEVILRCVPISNHLYFYWYRQILGQKVEFLVSFYNNEISEKSEIFDDQFSVERPDGSNFTLKIRSTKLEDSAMYFCASRVMGHRYGYTFGSGTRLTVV.

The V and J genes are TRBV6-2 or TRBV6-3 and TRBJ1-6, with 9 bases that match TRBD1. Germline V gives CDR1 MNHEY, CDR2 SVGEGT. The CDR3 is made up of 14 amino acids. Trimming took 7 bases from V and 10 from J; bases not matched to a gene: 8. CDR3 coding DNA: TGTGCCAGCAACGACAACAGGGGGCGGTCACCCCTCCACTTT. This gives the protein CASNDNRGRSPLHF.

The rearrangement uses TRBV2 and TRBJ2-7; no definite D call. CDR3 length equals 13 residues. Trimming removed 3 bases at V and 1 base at J, with 7 bases between. The germline gives CDR1 SNHLY, CDR2 FYNNEI. In DNA form, the CDR3 reads TGTGCCAGCAGTGATCCTGATTCCTACGAGCAGTACTTC. Protein product: CASSDPDSYEQYF.

Concerning this clonotype: Its ends do not fully match the called genes, so a read error is possible. This chain uses TRBV5-1 with TRBJ2-1; 9 bases align to TRBD2. The CDR3 covers 19 residues. CDR1 and CDR2 from the germline V gene are SGHRS and YFSETQ. The CDR3 DNA follows: TGCGCCGGCAGCTTGGTTCCCCTCAGTAGCGGGAGTACGTACAATGAGCAGTTCTTC. It codes for CAGSLVPLSSGSTYNEQFF.

This CDR3 is CSADRGRSYGYTF. In nucleotides, the CDR3 is TGCAGTGCAGACAGGGGGCGATCTTATGGCTACACCTTC. The rearrangement joins TRBV20-1 to TRBJ1-2, with 10 bases identical to TRBD1. Germline trimming cut 6 bases from V and 5 bases from J; bases unmatched to any gene: 6. CDR3 length: 13 amino acids. Germline V gene data show CDR1 as DFQATT and CDR2 as SNEGSKA (reference sequence).

This clonotype was seen only a few times. A junction end diverges from the germline sequence, so it may reflect a read error. The chain employs TRBV12-3 or TRBV12-4 and TRBJ1-4; D remains ambiguous. CDR3 size: 12 residues. CDR3 protein: CASSIADEKLFF. In DNA, the CDR3 is TGTGCCAGCAGTATAGCGGATGAAAAACTGTTTTTT.

The chain recombines TRBV28 with TRBJ1-1; D is uncertain. Per the germline V gene, CDR1 is MDHEN and CDR2 is SYDVKM. The V end was cut by 2 bases, the J end by 4 bases, with 8 bases between. The CDR3 length is 13 residues. CDR3 amino acids: CASSLEWSTEAFF. The CDR3 nucleotides read TGTGCCAGCAGTTTAGAGTGGAGCACTGAAGCTTTCTTT.

This clonotype came up a few times. V is TRBV28 and J is TRBJ2-2; 7 bases map to TRBD2. Germline V gene sequence: CDR1 MDHEN, CDR2 SYDVKM. The CDR3 totals 15 residues. V dropped 10 bases and J dropped 4; count of bases not matched to a gene: 12. CDR3 coding DNA: TGTGCCACCAGCGGGCTAGCGGATTTCACCGGGGAGCTGTTTTTT. Its protein is CATSGLADFTGELFF.

Ten or more counts support this clonotype. This sequence joins TRBV4-2 and TRBJ2-1; maybe TRBD2 (6 bases). V lost 0 bases, J lost 2 bases, and 8 bases lay in between. This CDR3 is built from 15 residues. Germline V gene sequence: CDR1 LGHNA, CDR2 YNFKEQ. CDR3 amino acids: CASSQDGTAYNEQFF. CDR3 sequence (DNA): TGTGCCAGCAGCCAAGACGGGACTGCCTACAATGAGCAGTTCTTC.

J is TRBJ2-7 and V is TRBV11-2, with D perhaps assigned TRBD1 or TRBD2 (6 bases each). CDR3 size: 17 residues. The V end lost 2 bases, the J end lost 2 bases, and 19 bases lay between the germline ends. Germline loops: CDR1 SGHAT, CDR2 FQNNGV. This CDR3 is CASSLLVSGGLPYEQYF. CDR3 DNA: TGTGCCAGCAGCTTACTTGTCTCCGGGGGCCTCCCCTACGAGCAGTACTTC.

This clonotype was seen only a few times. The chain uses TRBV9 and TRBJ2-5; D uncertain. Trimming removed 3 bases at V and 5 bases at J, with 8 bases between. The germline V gene encodes CDR1 SGDLS and CDR2 YYNGEE. The CDR3 is 12 residues long. DNA of the CDR3: TGTGCCAGCAGCGGAGACGGGGAGACCCAGTACTTC. Translation gives CASSGDGETQYF.

This clonotype was observed a handful of times. The V and J genes are TRBV20-1 and TRBJ2-5, with 8 nucleotides matching TRBD2. Germline V gene data show CDR1 as DFQATT and CDR2 as SNEGSKA (reference sequence). With V trimmed by 3 bases and J by 3 bases, 12 bases remained unmatched. This CDR3 is built from 16 residues. CDR3 in amino acids: CSASGRAQSLKETQYF. For the CDR3, the DNA is TGCAGTGCTAGCGGGAGGGCCCAATCATTGAAAGAGACCCAGTACTTC.

This chain connects TRBV27 to TRBJ2-3; the match to TRBD2 covers 13 bases. The CDR3 has 15 amino acids. Germline V CDR1 and CDR2: MNHEY, SMNVEV (reference sequence). V gave up 7 bases and J gave up 4 bases; unmatched junction bases: 5. CDR3 loop: CASTGTSGMSDTQYF. The CDR3 DNA follows: TGTGCCAGCACCGGGACTAGCGGGATGTCAGATACGCAGTATTTT.

This clonotype has more than one count but fewer than ten. The V gene is TRBV10-3, the J gene TRBJ2-3; D is ambiguous. This CDR3 has 15 residues. Germline-derived CDR1 and CDR2 are ENHRY and SYGVKD. Trimming removed 2 bases at V and 4 bases at J, with 13 bases between. CDR3 DNA sequence: TGTGCCATCAGTGAGAGGAAGGGATCCCCAGATACGCAGTATTTT. It is translated as CAISERKGSPDTQYF.

The chain employs TRBV7-2 and TRBJ1-1; D is unclear. With 3 bases removed from V and 4 bases from J, the gap between germline ends came to 12 bases. Looked up from germline, CDR1 is SGHTA and CDR2 is FQGNSA. This CDR3 is built from 14 residues. CDR3 coding DNA: TGTGCCAGCAGCTTTACGAGGGAAGCCACTGAAGCTTTCTTT. Its protein is CASSFTREATEAFF.

This clonotype was found a few times. This sequence joins TRBV4-2 and TRBJ1-5, with D possibly TRBD1 on 6 matching bases. CDR1 is LGHNA, CDR2 YNFKEQ, per germline. V shed 4 bases and J shed 3 bases, with 19 bases lying between them. The CDR3 extends over 17 amino acids. The DNA of the CDR3 is TGTGCCAGCAGCCCCACCACGGGGGACAAATTCAATCAGCCCCAGCATTTT. Translation gives CASSPTTGDKFNQPQHF.

This chain joins TRBV4-1 and TRBJ2-1; D gene unclear. The DNA end is more similar to TRBJ2-7, so the J call may be wrong. There are 14 residues in the CDR3. Looked up from germline, CDR1 is MGHRA and CDR2 is YSYEKL. The CDR3 bases are TGCGCCAGCAGCCTTGTACAGTCCTACAATGAGCAGTACTTC. This codes for CASSLVQSYNEQYF.

The chain carries TRBV29-1 and TRBJ1-1; D not resolved. The germline V gene encodes CDR1 SQVTM and CDR2 ANQGSEA. The CDR3 spans 13 residues. The ends were cut back, 3 bases at V and 0 bases at J, with 8 bases in the middle. CDR3 nucleotide sequence: TGCAGCGTTGACCAGTCGATGAACACTGAAGCTTTCTTT. Translating gives CSVDQSMNTEAFF.